The text below deals with one TCR beta chain. The CDR3 spans 13 residues. V was pared by 5 bases and J by 3 bases, with 8 bases between. Germline V CDR1 and CDR2: MGHDK, SYGVNS. The data originate from a study of cytomegalovirus exposure and HLA in healthy donors. In the PCR, 60 Vbeta and 13 Jbeta primers were used. Clones were sequenced by immunoSEQ multiplex PCR, and TCRdb holds only the in-frame ones, with some missing. This table holds around 85,000 clones, around 80% found once. Healthy individuals who donated bone marrow served as the donors. Material for sequencing was PBMCs. This clonotype was sampled from a middle-aged man in good health and CMV-seropositive. This chain joins TRBV25-1 and TRBJ2-1; D remains unclear. The CDR3 DNA sequence: TGTGCCAGCAGTAACCGGTACTACAATGAGCAGTTCTTC. Amino acid sequence: CASSNRYYNEQFF. The full variable domain, in which reference TRBV25-1 and TRBJ2-1 provide the parts outside the CDR3, is EADIYQTPRYLVIGTGKKITLECSQTMGHDKMYWYQQDPGMELHLIHYSYGVNSTEKGDLSSESTVSRIRTEHFPLTLESARPSHTSQYLCASSNRYYNEQFFGPGTRLTVL.